This T cell receptor beta chain was documented in a study of blood T cell repertoires in COVID-19. Study background: Samples came from the United States, Italy and Spain, spanning acute and convalescent COVID-19. T cells, B-cell-depleted T cells, or PBMCs supplied cDNA or gDNA.

Losses at the gene ends were 0 bases for V and 6 bases for J; bases not matched to a gene: 17. CDR3 length: 20 residues. The germline CDR1 and CDR2 sequences are LNHNV and YYDKDF (reference sequence). In the study's own analysis: Using reference gene primer amplification, nucleated cell counts were estimated. Clones were sequenced by immunoSEQ multiplex PCR, and TCRdb holds only the in-frame ones, with some missing. Clonal size and the V and J genes are those of that table, whereas D and trimming came from the DNA. The table has fewer than 350,000 clones, around 89% seen once. The sample comprised peripheral blood. This TCR was sampled from a man aged 35 to 55 with acute or convalescent COVID-19. The chain links TRBV15 to TRBJ2-2; 9 bases line up with TRBD2. The DNA of the CDR3 is TGTGCCACCAGCAGAGATTTCGTCGTCAGAGAGCGGGGGGTGGCCGGGGAGCTGTTTTTT. Residues: CATSRDFVVRERGVAGELFF.